The TCR beta chain under discussion was sequenced for a study of neurological immune-mediated disorders. Study-level findings and limits: In HTLV-1-associated myelopathy, TCR clonal expansion was greatest, and in multiple sclerosis it was least, below healthy controls.

With respect to this clonotype: Its antigen is unknown.

The cDNA was produced through 5'RACE with 10-nucleotide random UMIs. Over 180 million TCR-beta sequences (from 15-18 subjects) were yielded by each sequencing run. TCRdb itself ran the 5' RACE reads through MiXCR, one entry per CDR3 protein. The data contain approximately 26,000 distinct CDR3 sequences, about 2.5% of them singletons. Sequencing was carried out using PBMCs. This sequence originates from a woman aged 50 to 60 with multiple sclerosis.

The CDR3 loop reads CASGRQGIGGYTF. CDR3 DNA: TGTGCTAGTGGTAGACAGGGGATAGGTGGCTACACCTTC. The chain links TRBV12-5 to TRBJ1-2; TRBD1 agrees at 8 bases. V trimming: 5 bases; J trimming: 7 bases; junction bases outside the gene matches: 6. Germline assignment: CDR1 LGHNT and CDR2 FRNRAP. The CDR3 covers 13 residues. Full variable domain (missing parts from reference TRBV12-5 and TRBJ1-2): DARVTQTPRHKVTEMGQEVTMRCQPILGHNTVFWYRQTMMQGLELLAYFRNRAPLDDSGMPKDRFSAEMPDATLATLKIQPSEPRDSAVYFCASGRQGIGGYTFGSGTRLTVV.